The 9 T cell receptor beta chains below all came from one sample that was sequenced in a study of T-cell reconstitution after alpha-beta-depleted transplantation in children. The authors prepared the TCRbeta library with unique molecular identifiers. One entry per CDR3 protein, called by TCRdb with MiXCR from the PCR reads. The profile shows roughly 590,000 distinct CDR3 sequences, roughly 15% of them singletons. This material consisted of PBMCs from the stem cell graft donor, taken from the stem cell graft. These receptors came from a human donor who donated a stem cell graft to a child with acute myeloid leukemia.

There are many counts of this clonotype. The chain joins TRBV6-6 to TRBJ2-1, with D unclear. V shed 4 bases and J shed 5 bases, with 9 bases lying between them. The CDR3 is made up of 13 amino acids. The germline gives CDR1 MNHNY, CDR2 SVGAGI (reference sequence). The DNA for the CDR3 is TGTGCCAGCAGTTCCCTAGGGAACAATGAGCAGTTCTTC. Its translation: CASSSLGNNEQFF.

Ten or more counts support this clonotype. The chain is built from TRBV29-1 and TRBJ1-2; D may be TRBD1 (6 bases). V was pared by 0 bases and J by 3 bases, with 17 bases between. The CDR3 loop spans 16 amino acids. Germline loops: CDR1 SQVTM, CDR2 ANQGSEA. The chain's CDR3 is CSVEDFQRTEDYGYTF. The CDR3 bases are TGCAGCGTTGAAGATTTTCAGCGGACAGAAGACTATGGCTACACCTTC.

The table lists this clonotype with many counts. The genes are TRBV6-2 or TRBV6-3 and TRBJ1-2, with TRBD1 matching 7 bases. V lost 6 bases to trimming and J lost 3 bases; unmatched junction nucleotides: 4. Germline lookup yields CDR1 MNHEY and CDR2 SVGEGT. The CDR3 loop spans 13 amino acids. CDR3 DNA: TGTGCCAGCAGCTACGACAGGGACTATGGCTACACCTTC. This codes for CASSYDRDYGYTF.

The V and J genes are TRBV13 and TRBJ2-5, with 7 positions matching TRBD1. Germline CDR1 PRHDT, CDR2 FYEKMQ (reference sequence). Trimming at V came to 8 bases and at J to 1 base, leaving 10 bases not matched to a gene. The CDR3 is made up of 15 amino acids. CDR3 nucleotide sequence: TGTGCCAGCTGCCGGGCAGGGGGTTTCCAAGAGACCCAGTACTTC. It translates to CASCRAGGFQETQYF.

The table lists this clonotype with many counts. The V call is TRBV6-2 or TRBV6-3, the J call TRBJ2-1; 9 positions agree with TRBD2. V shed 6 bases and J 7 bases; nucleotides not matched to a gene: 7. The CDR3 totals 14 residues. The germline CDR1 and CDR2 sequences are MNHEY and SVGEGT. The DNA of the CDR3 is TGTGCCAGCAGAGGGAGCGGGGGGATGAATGAGCAGTTCTTC. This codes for CASRGSGGMNEQFF.

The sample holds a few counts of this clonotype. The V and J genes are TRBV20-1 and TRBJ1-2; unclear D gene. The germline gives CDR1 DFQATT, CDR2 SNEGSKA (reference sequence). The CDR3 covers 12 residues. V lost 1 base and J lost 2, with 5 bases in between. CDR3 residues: CSARASNYGYTF. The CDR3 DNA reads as TGCAGTGCTAGAGCCTCGAACTATGGCTACACCTTC.

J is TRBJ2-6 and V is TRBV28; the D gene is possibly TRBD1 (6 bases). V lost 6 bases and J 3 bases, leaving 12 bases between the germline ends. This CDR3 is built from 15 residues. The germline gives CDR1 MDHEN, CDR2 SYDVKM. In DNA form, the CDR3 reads TGTGCCAGCAGCATCAGGGGTGGTGGGGCCAACGTCCTGACTTTC. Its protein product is CASSIRGGGANVLTF.

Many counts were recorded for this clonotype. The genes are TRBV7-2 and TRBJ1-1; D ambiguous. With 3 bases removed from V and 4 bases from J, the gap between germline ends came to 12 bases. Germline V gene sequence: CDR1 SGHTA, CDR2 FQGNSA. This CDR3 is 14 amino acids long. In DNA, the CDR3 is TGTGCCAGCAGCTTGGTGCCGAGTAGCACTGAAGCTTTCTTT. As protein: CASSLVPSSTEAFF.

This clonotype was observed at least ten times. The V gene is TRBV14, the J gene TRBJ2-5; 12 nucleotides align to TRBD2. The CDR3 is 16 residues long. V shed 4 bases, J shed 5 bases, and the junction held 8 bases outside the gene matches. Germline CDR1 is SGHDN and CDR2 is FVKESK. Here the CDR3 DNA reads TGTGCCAGCAGCCCCCAGACTAGCGGGGGAGCCGAGACCCAGTACTTC. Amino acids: CASSPQTSGGAETQYF.